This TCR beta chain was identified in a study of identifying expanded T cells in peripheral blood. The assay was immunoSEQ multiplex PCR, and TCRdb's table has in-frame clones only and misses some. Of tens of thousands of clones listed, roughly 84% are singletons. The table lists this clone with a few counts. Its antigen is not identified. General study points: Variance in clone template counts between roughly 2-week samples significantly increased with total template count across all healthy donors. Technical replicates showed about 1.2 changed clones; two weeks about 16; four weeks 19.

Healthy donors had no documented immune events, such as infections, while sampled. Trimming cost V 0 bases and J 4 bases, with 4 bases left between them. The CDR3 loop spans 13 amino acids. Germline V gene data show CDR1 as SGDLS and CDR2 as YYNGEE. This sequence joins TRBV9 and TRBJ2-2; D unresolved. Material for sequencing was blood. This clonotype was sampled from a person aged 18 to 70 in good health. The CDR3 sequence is CASSVGSTGELFF. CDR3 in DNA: TGTGCCAGCAGCGTAGGCTCCACCGGGGAGCTGTTTTTT.